This is a list of T cell receptor beta chains from one sample in a study of T cells after yellow fever vaccination. TCRdb ran MiXCR on the 5' RACE reads and lists one entry per CDR3 protein. Altogether around 350,000 distinct CDR3 sequences are present, around 6.5% being singletons, with the ten largest covering over 12%. Sequences were derived from PBMCs, sampled 5 days after the yellow fever booster vaccination. The receptors stem from a man aged 25-40 years who received the YFV17D yellow fever vaccine. Each CDR3 is given with its conserved first and last residue. Each record gives: J gene, D gene, clone size, V gene, CDR3 protein, CDR3 DNA. The D gene is left open where the match is weak. Clone size, where shown, is once, few, many, or a class for clones that have expanded.

TRBJ1-5,-,few,TRBV19,CASSSYNQPQHF,TGTGCCAGTAGTTCTTACAATCAGCCCCAGCATTTT
TRBJ2-3,-,few,TRBV5-1,CASRDSTFSTDTQYF,TGCGCCAGCAGGGACAGCACCTTTAGCACAGATACGCAGTATTTT
TRBJ2-5,-,few,TRBV5-4,CASSLWDSGLLQETQYF,TGTGCCAGCAGCTTGTGGGATAGCGGACTCCTCCAAGAGACCCAGTACTTC
TRBJ2-7,TRBD1,many,TRBV18,CASSESDRGHEQYF,TGTGCCAGCTCAGAGAGCGACAGGGGCCACGAGCAGTACTTC
TRBJ2-7,TRBD2,-,TRBV7-6,CASSPVAGGAGEQYF,TGTGCCAGCAGCCCGGTAGCGGGAGGGGCGGGAGAGCAGTACTTC
TRBJ2-4,-,few,TRBV20-1,CSAAMVGTINIQYF,TGCAGTGCTGCCATGGTCGGGACGATAAACATTCAGTACTTC
TRBJ2-7,TRBD2,-,TRBV20-1,CSVLAGEGISYEQYF,TGCAGTGTTTTAGCCGGGGAGGGTATCTCCTACGAGCAGTACTTC
TRBJ2-1,TRBD1,many,TRBV20-1,CSARDTGTGVYEQFF,TGCAGTGCTAGAGATACCGGGACAGGAGTTTATGAGCAGTTCTTC
TRBJ2-2,-,few,TRBV25-1,CASSEWGRPRPGELFF,TGTGCCAGCAGTGAATGGGGACGCCCAAGGCCCGGGGAGCTGTTTTTT
TRBJ2-1,TRBD1,few,TRBV4-3,CASSSRTGVAFF,TGCGCCAGCAGCTCGCGGACAGGGGTGGCGTTCTTC